The T cell receptor (beta chain) described here comes from a study of blood T cell repertoires in COVID-19. For the study at large: COVID-19 samples from acute and convalescent phases originated in the United States, Italy and Spain. From T cells, B-cell-depleted T cells, or PBMCs came the material, which was cDNA or gDNA.

Germline V gene sequence: CDR1 WNHNN, CDR2 SYGVQD (reference sequence). CDR3 length: 12 residues. The J segment lost 10 bases and the V segment lost 3 bases, leaving 4 bases of the junction unmatched. Authors' data handling: Estimated nucleated cell counts came from reference gene primer amplification. The method was immunoSEQ multiplex PCR; TCRdb's version includes in-frame clones alone and lacks a portion of them. The DNA was the basis for D and trimming; V, J and clone size are from that table. The sample contains fewer than 95,000 clones, roughly 88% of which appear only once. The chain couples TRBV10-1 to TRBJ2-3, with 7 positions matching TRBD1. The sequence was collected from an elderly woman with acute or convalescent COVID-19. Material: peripheral blood. Here the CDR3 DNA reads TGCGCCAGCAGTGAATTGCAGGGGGCGCAGTATTTT. It encodes CASSELQGAQYF.